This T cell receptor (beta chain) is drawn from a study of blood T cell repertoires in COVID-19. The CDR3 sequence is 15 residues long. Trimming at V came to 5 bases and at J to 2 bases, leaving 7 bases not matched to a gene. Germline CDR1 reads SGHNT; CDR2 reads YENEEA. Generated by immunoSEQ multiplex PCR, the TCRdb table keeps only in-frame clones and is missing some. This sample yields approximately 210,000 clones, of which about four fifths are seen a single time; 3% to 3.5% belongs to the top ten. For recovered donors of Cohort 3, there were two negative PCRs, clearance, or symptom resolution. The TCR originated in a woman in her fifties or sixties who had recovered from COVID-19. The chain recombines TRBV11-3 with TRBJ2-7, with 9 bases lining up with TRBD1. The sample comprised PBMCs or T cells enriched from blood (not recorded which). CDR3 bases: TGTGCCAGCAGCCCTGGACAGGGGAAAACCTACGAGCAGTACTTC. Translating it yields CASSPGQGKTYEQYF. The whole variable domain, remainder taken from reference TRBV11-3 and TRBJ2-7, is EAGVVQSPRYKIIEKKQPVAFWCNPISGHNTLYWYLQNLGQGPELLIRYENEEAVDDSQLPKDRFSAERLKGVDSTLKIQPAELGDSAVYLCASSPGQGKTYEQYFGPGTRLTVT.